The 26 T cell receptor beta chains below were found in one sample sequenced in a study of vaccination effects on CD4 cells after COVID-19. Antigen-specific CD4+ T cells were first expanded with viral peptide pools by the ViraFEST assay and only then sequenced. When around ten days of culture had elapsed, CD4+ T cells were isolated. The person had PCR-confirmed SARS-CoV-2 infection between March and December 2020. These receptors lack a known antigen. Sequencing used immunoSEQ multiplex PCR; TCRdb keeps in-frame clones, though not all of them. The sample records fewer than 90,000 clones, over 65% being singletons. The source material was CD4+ T cells from PBMCs cultured with HIV peptides, sampled before COVID-19 vaccination. The subset: HIV-1 Nef peptide pool negative control/reference culture. The origin of the receptors is a human donor who had a prior SARS-CoV-2 infection.

The chain links TRBV6-5 to TRBJ2-5; 7 bases agree with TRBD2. The V gene end was trimmed by 6 bases and the J gene end by 3 bases; junction bases not matched to a gene: 7. The CDR3 totals 14 residues. The germline V gene has CDR1 MNHEY and CDR2 SVGAGI. CDR3 sequence (DNA): TGTGCCAGCAGAGTGGGACTACCCGAAGAGACCCAGTACTTC. It is translated as CASRVGLPEETQYF.

This clone was counted between two and nine times. This rearrangement joins TRBV19 to TRBJ2-4; no reliable D call. Germline assignment: CDR1 LNHDA and CDR2 SQIVND (reference sequence). This CDR3 has 13 amino acids. The germline V and J ends were trimmed by 5 bases and 1 base, with 6 bases remaining between them. The CDR3 coding sequence is TGTGCCAGTAGTGCAGACGCCAAAAACATTCAGTACTTC. Translated: CASSADAKNIQYF.

Only a few counts were recorded for this clone. The V call is TRBV5-1, the J call TRBJ2-4; maybe TRBD1 (7 bases). V lost 4 bases and J lost 8, with 13 bases in between. Germline loops: CDR1 SGHRS, CDR2 YFSETQ. The CDR3 loop spans 13 amino acids. CDR3: CASSLDRRDIQYF. The CDR3 region has the DNA TGCGCCAGCAGCCTGGACAGGAGGGACATTCAGTACTTC.

V and J are TRBV4-2 and TRBJ2-7, with TRBD1 matching over 12 bases. Trimming removed 1 base from V and 5 bases from J; junction bases left unmatched: 6. CDR3 length: 16 amino acids. Germline CDR1 LGHNA, CDR2 YNFKEQ. The CDR3 protein is CASSQVGTGGGNEQYF. In DNA, the CDR3 is TGTGCCAGCAGCCAAGTAGGGACAGGGGGCGGAAACGAGCAGTACTTC.

The chain has TRBV9 and TRBJ2-2; possibly TRBD1 for D (5 bases). The CDR3 extends over 16 amino acids. Germline CDR1 reads SGDLS; CDR2 reads YYNGEE. V was cut by 2 bases and J by 6 bases, with 17 bases left in between. The CDR3 coding sequence is TGTGCCAGCAGCGTTAGGGGTGCCCTGACGGCCGGGGAGCTGTTTTTT. It yields the protein CASSVRGALTAGELFF.

CDR3 region: CSVEGDRGINTGELFF. The CDR3, as DNA: TGCAGCGTTGAAGGGGACAGGGGGATTAACACCGGGGAGCTGTTTTTT. The V gene is TRBV29-1, the J gene TRBJ2-2; the match to TRBD1 covers 11 bases. Unmatched junction bases numbered 3, after V lost 1 base and J lost 2 bases. The CDR3 contains 16 residues. Germline assignment: CDR1 SQVTM and CDR2 ANQGSEA.

The chain joins TRBV6-5 to TRBJ2-7; D is unclear. The V gene lost 4 bases and the J gene lost 2 bases, with 3 bases spanning the gap. The CDR3 totals 11 residues. Germline V gene data show CDR1 as MNHEY and CDR2 as SVGAGI. CDR3 DNA sequence: TGTGCCAGCAGTTGGGCCTACGAGCAGTACTTC. It encodes CASSWAYEQYF.

This clone was seen once. V and J are TRBV6-2 or TRBV6-3 and TRBJ2-2; 9 nucleotides match TRBD1. The CDR3 spans 17 residues. Germline-derived CDR1 and CDR2 are MNHEY and SVGEGT. V lost 2 bases to trimming and J lost 2 bases; unmatched junction nucleotides: 6. The CDR3 protein is CASSYASGQGNTGELFF. The CDR3, as DNA: TGTGCCAGCAGTTACGCTTCGGGACAGGGAAACACCGGGGAGCTGTTTTTT.

This chain joins TRBV18 and TRBJ2-3; 8 bases agree with TRBD1. V gave up 1 base and J gave up 1 base; unmatched junction bases: 1. Germline V lookup: CDR1 KGHSH, CDR2 LQKENI. The CDR3 covers 15 residues. CDR3 in DNA: TGTGCCAGCTCACCACTGGGACAGGGCACAGATACGCAGTATTTT. Protein sequence: CASSPLGQGTDTQYF.

The chain carries TRBV2 and TRBJ2-3, with TRBD1 matching over 7 bases. The J segment lost 6 bases and the V segment lost 10 bases, leaving 16 bases of the junction unmatched. Germline CDR1 reads SNHLY; CDR2 reads FYNNEI. CDR3 length equals 15 residues. The CDR3 DNA reads TGTGCCACCGTTCCCCCGACAGGGATAAGGGATACGCAGTATTTT. It codes for CATVPPTGIRDTQYF.

In this sample, this clone turned up once. V usage is TRBV6-2 or TRBV6-3 and J usage is TRBJ2-5; 8 bases are shared with TRBD2. V was clipped by 3 bases and J by 7 bases; unmatched bases: 10. In germline, CDR1 is MNHEY, CDR2 SVGEGT. The CDR3 loop spans 15 amino acids. The CDR3 DNA reads as TGTGCCAGCAGTTATGACGGGACTAGGGTTGTGACCCAGTACTTC. This encodes CASSYDGTRVVTQYF.

The chain couples TRBV6-6 to TRBJ1-2, with 8 nucleotides matching TRBD1. The CDR3 spans 17 residues. The germline gives CDR1 MNHNY, CDR2 SVGAGI (reference sequence). The V segment lost 5 bases and the J segment 8 bases; nucleotides outside the gene matches: 19. This CDR3 is CASSPPRQGTHGWGYTF. The CDR3 coding sequence is TGTGCCAGCAGTCCTCCGAGACAGGGGACGCATGGTTGGGGCTACACCTTC.

This clone was seen a handful of times. V is TRBV19 and J is TRBJ2-1; 10 nucleotides agree with TRBD1. CDR1 and CDR2 from the germline V gene are LNHDA and SQIVND (reference sequence). There are 14 residues in the CDR3. V gave up 10 bases and J gave up 7 bases; unmatched junction bases: 10. The CDR3 sequence is CATSRDRGFNEQFF. In DNA form, the CDR3 reads TGTGCCACATCCCGGGACAGGGGTTTTAATGAGCAGTTCTTC.

Ten or more counts support this clone. The chain uses TRBV4-2 and TRBJ2-5, with 13 bases fitting TRBD2. This CDR3 is built from 17 residues. The junction had 9 bases not matched to a gene; V was cut back by 3 bases and J by 5 bases. The germline gives CDR1 LGHNA, CDR2 YNFKEQ. CDR3 DNA sequence: TGTGCCAGCAGCCACCCGGTCGGGACTAGCGGGACGGAGACCCAGTACTTC. It is translated as CASSHPVGTSGTETQYF.

The rearrangement uses TRBV11-2 and TRBJ2-1; TRBD2 agrees at 9 bases. CDR1 SGHAT and CDR2 FQNNGV come from the germline V gene. V shed 5 bases, J shed 8 bases, and the junction held 13 bases outside the gene matches. This CDR3 region has 16 residues. CDR3 nucleotides: TGTGCCAGCAGCCCGAGACTAGCGGTGGGTCTCGATGAGCAGTTCTTC. It is translated as CASSPRLAVGLDEQFF.

V gene TRBV7-9 combines with J gene TRBJ2-1, with TRBD1 matching over 10 bases. The V gene's germline CDR1 is SEHNR and CDR2 FQNEAQ (reference sequence). The CDR3 is 16 amino acids. The trim removed 1 base at V and 5 bases at J, leaving 5 bases unmatched. CDR3 sequence: CASSLGTGGTNNEQFF. CDR3 DNA sequence: TGTGCCAGCAGCTTAGGGACAGGGGGTACGAACAATGAGCAGTTCTTC.

This clone was detected only a few times. The chain joins TRBV19 to TRBJ2-1; TRBD1 aligns across 8 bases. Looked up from germline, CDR1 is LNHDA and CDR2 is SQIVND (reference sequence). V was pared by 1 base and J by 15 bases, with 2 bases of the junction left unmatched. This CDR3 region has 11 residues. CDR3 sequence reads: CASSIGQGMFF. In nucleotides, the CDR3 is TGTGCCAGTAGTATAGGACAGGGGATGTTCTTC.

The V and J genes are TRBV4-1 and TRBJ1-5; D may be TRBD1 (6 bases). The CDR3 covers 15 residues. V shed 0 bases and J shed 7 bases, with 13 bases lying between them. Germline values: CDR1 MGHRA, CDR2 YSYEKL. CDR3 nucleotide sequence: TGCGCCAGCAGCCAAGATGCAGGGGCTAGACAGCCCCAGCATTTT. This encodes CASSQDAGARQPQHF.

The chain links TRBV5-5 to TRBJ2-7; TRBD2 matches at 8 bases. V shed 0 bases, J shed 4 bases, and the junction held 6 bases outside the gene matches. CDR3 length: 15 residues. Germline V gene data show CDR1 as SGHKS and CDR2 as YYEKEE (reference sequence). This CDR3 is CASSLVRGARYEQYF. The CDR3, as DNA: TGTGCCAGCAGCTTGGTGCGGGGGGCGAGGTACGAGCAGTACTTC. Using reference TRBV5-5 and TRBJ2-7 for the parts outside the CDR3, the full variable domain is DAGVTQSPTHLIKTRGQQVTLRCSPISGHKSVSWYQQVLGQGPQFIFQYYEKEERGRGNFPDRFSARQFPNYSSELNVNALLLGDSALYLCASSLVRGARYEQYFGPGTRLTVT.

This clone was counted between two and nine times. This chain connects TRBV11-2 to TRBJ1-2; D is uncertain. In germline, CDR1 is SGHAT, CDR2 FQNNGV. CDR3 length: 14 amino acids. With 3 bases removed from V and 4 bases from J, the gap between germline ends came to 12 bases. Written as DNA, the CDR3 is TGTGCCAGCAGCTTGAGGCCGGGCCTCTATGGCTACACCTTC. It codes for CASSLRPGLYGYTF. Using reference TRBV11-2 and TRBJ1-2 for the parts outside the CDR3, the full variable domain is EAGVAQSPRYKIIEKRQSVAFWCNPISGHATLYWYQQILGQGPKLLIQFQNNGVVDDSQLPKDRFSAERLKGVDSTLKIQPAKLEDSAVYLCASSLRPGLYGYTFGSGTRLTVV.

The J gene is TRBJ2-6, the V gene TRBV5-6, with D unresolved. The CDR3 has 15 residues. Germline V gives CDR1 SGHDT, CDR2 YYEEEE. Trimming removed 1 base from V and 0 bases from J, with 5 bases in between. As DNA, the CDR3 is TGTGCCAGCAGCTTGATAGACTCTGGGGCCAACGTCCTGACTTTC. This sequence encodes CASSLIDSGANVLTF.

The CDR3 DNA reads as TGTGCCAGCAGTAGGGAACCTTCTAGGTCAGGCATGAACACTGAAGCTTTCTTT. Translation: CASSREPSRSGMNTEAFF. V usage is TRBV5-6 and J usage is TRBJ1-1, with D hard to call. This CDR3 has 18 residues. CDR1 and CDR2 from the germline V gene are SGHDT and YYEEEE. V shed 5 bases and J shed 0 bases, with 23 bases lying between them.

The chain combines TRBV7-8 with TRBJ2-7, with D possibly being TRBD2 (6 bases). This CDR3 comprises 12 residues. Germline V lookup: CDR1 SGHVS, CDR2 FQNEAQ. V lost 10 bases to trimming and J lost 6 bases, with 16 bases between them. The CDR3 region is CATGGPALEQYF. The CDR3 nucleotides read TGTGCCACCGGGGGACCGGCTCTCGAGCAGTACTTC. Full variable domain (missing parts from reference TRBV7-8 and TRBJ2-7): GAGVSQSPRYKVAKRGQDVALRCDPISGHVSLFWYQQALGQGPEFLTYFQNEAQLDKSGLPSDRFFAERPEGSVSTLKIQRTQQEDSAVYLCATGGPALEQYFGPGTRLTVT.

The genes are TRBV19 and TRBJ2-3, with D hard to call. The CDR3 is 15 residues long. Germline V CDR1 and CDR2: LNHDA, SQIVND (reference sequence). V dropped 2 bases and J dropped 0 bases, with 9 bases sitting between them. Here the CDR3 DNA reads TGTGCCAGTAGTATAACAGAGTCTAGCACAGATACGCAGTATTTT. Its protein is CASSITESSTDTQYF.

The V call is TRBV30, the J call TRBJ1-6, with TRBD1 matching 9 bases. The CDR3 has 16 amino acids. Germline trimming cut 4 bases from V and 8 bases from J; bases unmatched to any gene: 12. Germline CDR1 GTSNPN, CDR2 SVGIG (reference sequence). CDR3 region: CAWTTSFRDRDSPLHF. CDR3 sequence (DNA): TGTGCCTGGACTACTAGCTTCCGGGACAGGGATTCACCCCTCCACTTT.

The CDR3 bases are TGTGCCACCAGCAGAGATCAGCAGATGAACACTGAAGCTTTCTTT. This codes for CATSRDQQMNTEAFF. This chain connects TRBV15 to TRBJ1-1; D is unresolved. The CDR3 runs to 15 residues. The germline CDR1 and CDR2 sequences are LNHNV and YYDKDF (reference sequence). Trimming stripped 0 bases from V and 0 bases from J, with 8 bases between.